Shown below are 17 T cell receptor beta chains from a single sample sequenced in a study of human T cells and chemical hapten exposure. TCRdb independently ran MiXCR on the RACE reads; one entry per CDR3 protein. The sample lists approximately 260,000 distinct CDR3 sequences, over 8% occurring once. The time point is: pre-sensitization, week 0. As to treatment: therapeutic diphenylcyclopropenone sensitization with weekly scalp DPC. The input for sequencing was whole blood, taken in connection with sensitization to the hapten diphenylcyclopropenone (DPC). These receptors came from a woman aged 40-49 years with alopecia areata. Some clones in this sample may be carry-over from other donors' samples.

This clonotype was seen at least ten times. The CDR3 spells CASSAPRPGFEAFF. For the CDR3, the DNA is TGTGCCAGCAGCGCCCCCAGGCCAGGGTTTGAAGCTTTCTTT. The chain couples TRBV21-1 to TRBJ1-1; the D call in the table, TRBD1, was not verified against the DNA. TRBV21-1 is assigned pseudogene status. CDR3 length equals 14 residues.

This clonotype showed up many times. The chain combines TRBV28 with TRBJ2-2, with 7 bases identical to TRBD1. Germline V lookup: CDR1 MDHEN, CDR2 SYDVKM. The ends lost 2 bases at V and 7 bases at J; junction bases unmatched: 7. The CDR3 consists of 15 residues. DNA for the CDR3: TGTGCCAGCAGTTTAAGGGGGCCCTCCGGCGGGGAGCTGTTTTTT. It codes for CASSLRGPSGGELFF.

This clonotype was seen many times. The chain joins TRBV5-1 to TRBJ1-1; TRBD1 is a possible D gene (5 bases). The germline V gene encodes CDR1 SGHRS and CDR2 YFSETQ. V lost 6 bases to trimming and J lost 0 bases, with 15 bases between them. The CDR3 contains 15 residues. The CDR3 is CASNPVAGMNTEAFF. The CDR3 bases are TGCGCCAGCAACCCGGTTGCAGGGATGAACACTGAAGCTTTCTTT.

As regards this clonotype: An end of the junction differs from the germline gene, which may be a read error. The chain joins TRBV7-7 to TRBJ2-5; TRBD2 matches 9 bases. Germline V gene data show CDR1 as SSHAT and CDR2 as FNYEAQ (reference sequence). The CDR3 has 15 residues. CDR3 in amino acids: CASSLGTTSGETQYF. The CDR3 DNA is TGTGCTAGCAGCTTAGGTACGACTAGCGGAGAGACCCAGTACTTC.

The chain combines TRBV7-2 with TRBJ2-1; no reliable D call. CDR3 length: 14 residues. The ends were cut back, 1 base at V and 3 bases at J, with 7 bases in the middle. Germline assignment: CDR1 SGHTA and CDR2 FQGNSA. In nucleotides, the CDR3 is TGTGCCAGCAGCTTAGACAGTTTCTACAATGAGCAGTTCTTC. This encodes CASSLDSFYNEQFF.

This clonotype was observed a few times. The chain combines TRBV7-9 with TRBJ1-4; D is possibly TRBD1 (5 bases). Trimming shortened V by 5 bases and J by 7 bases, and 17 bases separated the two germline ends. Germline V CDR1 and CDR2: SEHNR, FQNEAQ (reference sequence). The CDR3 sequence is 15 residues long. CDR3 in amino acids: CASSRMGQGGEKLFF. The CDR3 DNA is TGTGCCAGCAGCCGAATGGGCCAGGGTGGTGAAAAACTGTTTTTT.

The chain couples TRBV24-1 to TRBJ2-7, with a possible D match to TRBD1 (6 bases). CDR3 length: 15 residues. Deletions cut 4 bases from V and 7 bases from J, with 19 bases between. The germline V gene has CDR1 KGHDR and CDR2 SFDVKD. The CDR3 is CATSDAGTKGREQYF. CDR3 sequence (DNA): TGTGCCACCAGTGACGCCGGGACAAAGGGACGGGAGCAGTACTTC.

Only a few counts were recorded for this clonotype. The gene calls are TRBV11-2 and TRBJ2-5; 10 bases are shared with TRBD2. The V gene's germline CDR1 is SGHAT and CDR2 FQNNGV. J was trimmed by 3 bases and V by 3 bases; bases with no gene match: 7. This CDR3 region has 16 residues. The CDR3 is CASSFGLAVPEETQYF. Written as DNA, the CDR3 is TGTGCCAGCAGCTTCGGACTAGCGGTACCCGAAGAGACCCAGTACTTC. The full variable domain, completed using reference TRBV11-2 and TRBJ2-5, is EAGVAQSPRYKIIEKRQSVAFWCNPISGHATLYWYQQILGQGPKLLIQFQNNGVVDDSQLPKDRFSAERLKGVDSTLKIQPAKLEDSAVYLCASSFGLAVPEETQYFGPGTRLLVL.

The genes are TRBV9 and TRBJ2-7; 9 bases are a match to TRBD1. V lost 3 bases to trimming and J lost 4 bases; unmatched junction nucleotides: 11. CDR3 size: 16 residues. Germline CDR1 reads SGDLS; CDR2 reads YYNGEE. The CDR3 loop is CASSAYPGQGLYEQYF. CDR3 nucleotides: TGTGCCAGCAGCGCTTATCCGGGACAGGGACTGTACGAGCAGTACTTC.

This clonotype was recorded a few times. One end of the junction does not line up with germline, which may come from a read error. This rearrangement joins TRBV7-9 to TRBJ2-7; 9 bases agree with TRBD2. CDR1 and CDR2 (germline): SEHNR, FQNEAQ (reference sequence). The CDR3 is made up of 14 amino acids. CDR3 nucleotides: TGTGGCAGCCCGAGGGTAGCGGGGGCCTACGAGCAGTACTTC. As protein: CGSPRVAGAYEQYF.

This clonotype was observed at least ten times. The chain combines TRBV20-1 with TRBJ2-3; D not certain. This CDR3 contains 12 residues. From germline, CDR1 is DFQATT and CDR2 SNEGSKA (reference sequence). Trimming took 3 bases from V and 6 from J, leaving 10 bases between them. The CDR3 is CSARVPVDTQYF. Written as DNA, the CDR3 is TGCAGTGCTAGGGTTCCTGTGGATACGCAGTATTTT.

In nucleotides, the CDR3 is TGTGCCAGCAGCGCTAACGTGCAGCCCTCCATAGAGCAGTACTTC. Translation gives CASSANVQPSIEQYF. This chain uses TRBV9 with TRBJ2-7; D is ambiguous. The CDR3 has 15 residues. CDR1 is SGDLS, CDR2 YYNGEE, per germline. The V end was cut by 3 bases, the J end by 7 bases, with 20 bases between.

On this clonotype: A much larger clone differs from this one at a single base, so this may be a read error. The gene calls are TRBV12-3 or TRBV12-4 and TRBJ2-7, with 7 bases aligning to TRBD1. With V trimmed by 10 bases and J by 2 bases, 8 bases remained unmatched. This CDR3 has 13 residues. Here the CDR3 DNA reads TGTGCCACCACGACAGGGTTAACCTACGAGCAGTACTTC. This encodes CATTTGLTYEQYF.

This chain links TRBV11-2 with TRBJ2-5; TRBD2 is a possible D gene (6 bases). Germline lookup yields CDR1 SGHAT and CDR2 FQNNGV. V lost 6 bases, J lost 2 bases, and 13 bases lay in between. This CDR3 is 14 amino acids long. The CDR3 reads CASRMAGLQETQYF. The CDR3 region has the DNA TGTGCCAGCAGAATGGCGGGGCTTCAAGAGACCCAGTACTTC.

This clonotype turned up a few times. The genes are TRBV28 and TRBJ2-7; D possibly uses TRBD1 or TRBD2 (5 bases each). The CDR3 consists of 12 residues. Trimming stripped 5 bases from V and 4 bases from J, with 9 bases between. Germline CDR1 and CDR2: MDHEN and SYDVKM. The CDR3 spells CASSGAGYEQYF. The CDR3, as DNA: TGTGCCAGCAGTGGGGCGGGTTACGAGCAGTACTTC. The whole variable domain, remainder taken from reference TRBV28 and TRBJ2-7, is DVKVTQSSRYLVKRTGEKVFLECVQDMDHENMFWYRQDPGLGLRLIYFSYDVKMKEKGDIPEGYSVSREKKERFSLILESASTNQTSMYLCASSGAGYEQYFGPGTRLTVT.

J is TRBJ2-2 and V is TRBV4-1; TRBD1 aligns across 9 bases. J lost 6 bases, V lost 0 bases, and 5 bases had no gene match. The CDR3 has 16 amino acids. The V gene's germline CDR1 is MGHRA and CDR2 YSYEKL. This chain's CDR3 is CASSQEGTGLAGELFF. DNA for the CDR3: TGCGCCAGCAGCCAAGAAGGGACAGGGTTGGCCGGGGAGCTGTTTTTT.

The chain joins TRBV10-3 to TRBJ2-3; D call uncertain. Germline V lookup: CDR1 ENHRY, CDR2 SYGVKD. CDR3 length: 15 residues. V was pared by 7 bases and J by 0 bases, with 14 bases between. CDR3 in amino acids: CAITAGDFSTDTQYF. The CDR3 DNA is TGTGCCATCACTGCCGGAGACTTTAGCACAGATACGCAGTATTTT.